The clone carrying this T cell receptor beta chain was observed a few times. The sample comes from a study of blood T cell repertoires in COVID-19. The wider study: The United States, Italy and Spain supplied acute and convalescent COVID-19 samples.

Here immunoSEQ multiplex PCR was the method, and the copy in TCRdb shows in-frame clones only, minus some. This sample has just over 350,000 clones; approximately 86% occur once, and the top ten carry 7.1%. In germline, CDR1 is SEHNR, CDR2 FQNEAQ (reference sequence). With 3 bases removed from V and 1 base from J, the gap between germline ends came to 8 bases. The CDR3 loop spans 14 amino acids. Patients from Seattle were sampled longitudinally, starting during active infection. The rearrangement joins TRBV7-9 to TRBJ2-3, with unresolved D. This sequence was found in an older woman with COVID-19, enrolled during active disease. Specimen: peripheral blood. CDR3: CASSFYEGTDTQYF. CDR3 bases: TGTGCCAGCAGCTTTTATGAGGGCACAGATACGCAGTATTTT.